This entry is about one T cell receptor (beta chain). A junction boundary mismatches the germline segment, possibly from a read error. This sample's RNA came from whole unsorted tissue. The normal lung tissue was taken more than 3 cm from the tumor edge. Three rounds of nested PCR, following a modified ARM-PCR protocol, produced the TCRbeta library. Each CDR3 protein gets one entry after TCRdb re-called the multiplex PCR reads with MiXCR. Of 45,000 to 65,000 distinct CDR3 sequences listed, roughly 69% are singletons. This specimen comes from a study of tumor and adjacent non-tumor tissue in lung cancer. The CDR3 sequence is 15 residues long. Germline CDR1 is DFQATT and CDR2 is SNEGSKA (reference sequence).

V usage is TRBV20-1 and J usage is TRBJ2-1; 11 bases are a match to TRBD2. The source of this sequence is a woman aged 55-69 years with non-small cell lung cancer. Sequencing was done on a sample of distant non-tumor lung tissue. The CDR3 region is CSARSSGRGWVEQIF. The CDR3 DNA reads TGCAGTGCTAGAAGTAGCGGGAGGGGTTGGGTTGAGCAGATCTTC.